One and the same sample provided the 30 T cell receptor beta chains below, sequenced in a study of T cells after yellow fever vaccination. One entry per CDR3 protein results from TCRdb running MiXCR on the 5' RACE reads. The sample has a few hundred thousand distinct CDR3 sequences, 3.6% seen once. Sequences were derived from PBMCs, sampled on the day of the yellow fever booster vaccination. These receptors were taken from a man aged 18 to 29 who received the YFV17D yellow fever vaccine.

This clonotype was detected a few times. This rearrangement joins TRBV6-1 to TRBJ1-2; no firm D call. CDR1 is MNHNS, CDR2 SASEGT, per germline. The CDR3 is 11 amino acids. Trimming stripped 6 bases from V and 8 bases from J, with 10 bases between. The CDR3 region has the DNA TGTGCCAGCAGAGAAATGAGGGGCTACACCTTC. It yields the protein CASREMRGYTF.

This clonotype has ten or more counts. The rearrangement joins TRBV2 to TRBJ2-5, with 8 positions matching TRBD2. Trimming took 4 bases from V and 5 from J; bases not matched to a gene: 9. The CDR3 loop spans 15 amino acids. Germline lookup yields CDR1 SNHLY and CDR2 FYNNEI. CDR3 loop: CASSGAGTRLETQYF. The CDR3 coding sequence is TGTGCCAGCAGTGGGGCGGGGACTAGATTGGAGACCCAGTACTTC. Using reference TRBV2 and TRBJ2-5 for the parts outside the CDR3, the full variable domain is EPEVTQTPSHQVTQMGQEVILRCVPISNHLYFYWYRQILGQKVEFLVSFYNNEISEKSEIFDDQFSVERPDGSNFTLKIRSTKLEDSAMYFCASSGAGTRLETQYFGPGTRLLVL.

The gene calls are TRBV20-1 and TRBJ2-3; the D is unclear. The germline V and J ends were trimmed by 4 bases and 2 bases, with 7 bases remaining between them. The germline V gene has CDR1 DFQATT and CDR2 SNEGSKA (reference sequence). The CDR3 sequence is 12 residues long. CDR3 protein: CSATTDTDTQYF. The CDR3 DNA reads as TGCAGTGCTACCACAGACACAGATACGCAGTATTTT.

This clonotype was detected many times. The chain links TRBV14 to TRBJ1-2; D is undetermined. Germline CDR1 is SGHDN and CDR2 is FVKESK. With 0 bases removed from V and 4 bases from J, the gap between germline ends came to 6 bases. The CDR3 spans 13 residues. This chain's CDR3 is CASSQDMVYGYTF. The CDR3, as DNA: TGTGCCAGCAGCCAAGATATGGTCTATGGCTACACCTTC.

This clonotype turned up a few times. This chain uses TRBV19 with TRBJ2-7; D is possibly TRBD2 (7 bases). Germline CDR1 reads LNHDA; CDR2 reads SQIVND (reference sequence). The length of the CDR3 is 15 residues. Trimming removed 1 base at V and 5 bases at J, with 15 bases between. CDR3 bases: TGTGCCAGTAGTATAGTCGTGGGGGGGCGAAACGAGCAGTACTTC. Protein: CASSIVVGGRNEQYF.

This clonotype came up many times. CDR3 residues: CASSLAPGGGTAQYF. CDR3 DNA: TGTGCCAGCAGCTTAGCCCCCGGGGGGGGGACGGCGCAGTATTTT. This chain joins TRBV7-2 and TRBJ2-3; 8 nucleotides align to TRBD2. Per germline, CDR1 SGHTA and CDR2 FQGNSA. The CDR3 contains 15 residues. The ends lost 0 bases at V and 10 bases at J; junction bases unmatched: 9.

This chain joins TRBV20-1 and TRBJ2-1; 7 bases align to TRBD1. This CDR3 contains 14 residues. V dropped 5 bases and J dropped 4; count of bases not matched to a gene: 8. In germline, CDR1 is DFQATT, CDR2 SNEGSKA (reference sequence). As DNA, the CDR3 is TGCAGTGCTCGCGACAGGGTCCTTTACAATGAGCAGTTCTTC. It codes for CSARDRVLYNEQFF.

CDR3 loop: CASSYGQHTDQPQHF. The CDR3 coding sequence is TGTGCCAGCAGCTACGGACAGCATACGGATCAGCCCCAGCATTTT. The chain has TRBV5-6 and TRBJ1-5; tentatively, D is TRBD1 (6 bases). From germline, CDR1 is SGHDT and CDR2 YYEEEE. The CDR3 sequence is 15 residues long. V lost 3 bases, J lost 5 bases, and 15 bases lay in between.

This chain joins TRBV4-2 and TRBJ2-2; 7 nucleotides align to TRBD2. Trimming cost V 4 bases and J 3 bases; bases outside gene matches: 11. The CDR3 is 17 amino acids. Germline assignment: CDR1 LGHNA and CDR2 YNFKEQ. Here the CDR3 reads CASSPLVYGGYTGELFF. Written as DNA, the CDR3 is TGTGCCAGCAGCCCACTCGTCTACGGGGGGTACACCGGGGAGCTGTTTTTT.

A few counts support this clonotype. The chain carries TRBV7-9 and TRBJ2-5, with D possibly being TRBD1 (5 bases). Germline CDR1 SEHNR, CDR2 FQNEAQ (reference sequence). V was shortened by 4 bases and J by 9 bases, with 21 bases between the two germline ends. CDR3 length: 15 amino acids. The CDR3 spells CASSSHRTRVTAQYF. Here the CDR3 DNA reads TGTGCCAGCAGCTCTCACCGGACAAGGGTAACGGCCCAGTACTTC. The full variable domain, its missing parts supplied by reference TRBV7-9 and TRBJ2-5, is DTGVSQNPRHKITKRGQNVTFRCDPISEHNRLYWYRQTLGQGPEFLTYFQNEAQLEKSRLLSDRFSAERPKGSFSTLEIQRTEQGDSAMYLCASSSHRTRVTAQYFGPGTRLLVL.

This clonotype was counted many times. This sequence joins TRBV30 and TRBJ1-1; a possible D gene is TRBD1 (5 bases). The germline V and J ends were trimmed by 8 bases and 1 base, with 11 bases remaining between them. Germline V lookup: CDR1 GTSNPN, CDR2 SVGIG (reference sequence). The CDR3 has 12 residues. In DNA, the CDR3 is TGTGCCGGAGCCAGGGCGAACACTGAAGCTTTCTTT. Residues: CAGARANTEAFF. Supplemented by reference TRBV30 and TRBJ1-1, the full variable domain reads SQTIHQWPATLVQPVGSPLSLECTVEGTSNPNLYWYRQAAGRGLQLLFYSVGIGQISSEVPQNLSASRPQDRQFILSSKKLLLSDSGFYLCAGARANTEAFFGQGTRLTVV.

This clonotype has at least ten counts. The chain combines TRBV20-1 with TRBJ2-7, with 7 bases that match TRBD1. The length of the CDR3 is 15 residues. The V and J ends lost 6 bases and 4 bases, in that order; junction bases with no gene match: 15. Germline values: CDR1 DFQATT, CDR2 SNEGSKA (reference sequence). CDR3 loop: CSALLGTALRYEQYF. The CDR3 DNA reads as TGCAGTGCCCTACTTGGGACAGCCCTTAGGTACGAGCAGTACTTC.

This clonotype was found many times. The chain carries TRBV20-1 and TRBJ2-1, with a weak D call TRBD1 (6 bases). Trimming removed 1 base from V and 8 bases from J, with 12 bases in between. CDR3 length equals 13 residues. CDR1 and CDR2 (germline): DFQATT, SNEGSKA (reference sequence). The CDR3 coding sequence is TGCAGTGCTAGAGCCTGGCAGGGGTATGAGCAGTTCTTC. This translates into CSARAWQGYEQFF.

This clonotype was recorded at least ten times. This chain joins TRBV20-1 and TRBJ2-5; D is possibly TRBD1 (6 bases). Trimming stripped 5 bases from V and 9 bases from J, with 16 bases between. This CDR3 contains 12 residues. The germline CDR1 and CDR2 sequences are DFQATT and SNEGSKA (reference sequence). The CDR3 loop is CSAEHSGAAQYF. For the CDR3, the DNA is TGCAGTGCTGAACACTCAGGGGCGGCCCAGTACTTC.

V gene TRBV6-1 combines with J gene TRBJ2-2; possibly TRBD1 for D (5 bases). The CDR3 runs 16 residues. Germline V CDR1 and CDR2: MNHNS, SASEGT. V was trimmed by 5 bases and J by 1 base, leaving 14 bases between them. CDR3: CASSLPGYRNTGELFF. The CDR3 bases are TGTGCCAGCAGTTTGCCAGGGTACAGGAACACCGGGGAGCTGTTTTTT.

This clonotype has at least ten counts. Here the CDR3 reads CNFQGAGKNIQYF. The CDR3 nucleotides read TGCAATTTCCAGGGTGCGGGCAAAAACATTCAGTACTTC. This chain uses TRBV20-1 with TRBJ2-4, with D perhaps given as TRBD1 or TRBD2 (5 bases each). Germline CDR1 is DFQATT and CDR2 is SNEGSKA (reference sequence). The CDR3 length is 13 residues.

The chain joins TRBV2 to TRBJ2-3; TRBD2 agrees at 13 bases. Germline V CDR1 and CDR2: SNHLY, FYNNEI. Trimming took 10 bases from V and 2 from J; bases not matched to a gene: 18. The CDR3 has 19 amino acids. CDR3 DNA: TGTGCCACCCAGGACGGTGTTATCGGGACTAGCGGGGACACAGATACGCAGTATTTT. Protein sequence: CATQDGVIGTSGDTDTQYF.

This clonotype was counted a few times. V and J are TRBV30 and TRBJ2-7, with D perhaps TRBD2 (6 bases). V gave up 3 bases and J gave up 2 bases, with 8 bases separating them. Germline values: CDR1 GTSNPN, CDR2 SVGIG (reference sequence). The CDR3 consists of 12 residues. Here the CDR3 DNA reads TGTGCCTGGAGGGAGGGAGCCTACGAGCAGTACTTC. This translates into CAWREGAYEQYF.

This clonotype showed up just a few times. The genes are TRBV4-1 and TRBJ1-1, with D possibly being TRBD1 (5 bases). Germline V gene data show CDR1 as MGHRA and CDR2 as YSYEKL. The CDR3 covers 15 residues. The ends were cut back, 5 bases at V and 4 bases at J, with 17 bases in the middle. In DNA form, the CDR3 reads TGCGCCAGCAGCGCGACCCCGCAGGGAGCCACTGAAGCTTTCTTT. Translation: CASSATPQGATEAFF.

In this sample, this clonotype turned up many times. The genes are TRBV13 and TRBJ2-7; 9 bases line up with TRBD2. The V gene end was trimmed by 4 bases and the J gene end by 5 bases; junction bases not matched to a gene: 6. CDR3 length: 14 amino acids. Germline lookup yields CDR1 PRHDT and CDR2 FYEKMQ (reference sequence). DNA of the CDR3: TGTGCCAGCAGCTCAAGGCGGGGGGGAAACGAGCAGTACGTC. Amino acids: CASSSRRGGNEQYV.

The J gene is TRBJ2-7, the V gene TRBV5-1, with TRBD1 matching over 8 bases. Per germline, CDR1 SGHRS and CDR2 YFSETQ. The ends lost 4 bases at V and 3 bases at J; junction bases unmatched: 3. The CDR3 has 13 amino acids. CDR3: CASSPTGDYEQYV. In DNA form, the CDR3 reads TGCGCCAGCAGCCCGACAGGGGACTACGAGCAGTACGTC.

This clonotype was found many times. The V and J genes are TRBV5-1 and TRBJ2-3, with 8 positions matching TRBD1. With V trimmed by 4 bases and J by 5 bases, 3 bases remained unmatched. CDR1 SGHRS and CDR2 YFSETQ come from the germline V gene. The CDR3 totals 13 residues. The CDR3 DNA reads TGCGCCAGCAGCGCCGACAGGGGAGATACGCAGTATTTT. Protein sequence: CASSADRGDTQYF.

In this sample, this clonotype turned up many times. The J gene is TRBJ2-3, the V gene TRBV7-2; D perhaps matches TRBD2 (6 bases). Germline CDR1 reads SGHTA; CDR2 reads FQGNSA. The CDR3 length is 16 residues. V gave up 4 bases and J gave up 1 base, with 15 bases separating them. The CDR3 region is CASSSLVGGGTDTQYF. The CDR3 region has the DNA TGTGCCAGCAGCTCCCTGGTGGGGGGTGGCACAGATACGCAGTATTTT.

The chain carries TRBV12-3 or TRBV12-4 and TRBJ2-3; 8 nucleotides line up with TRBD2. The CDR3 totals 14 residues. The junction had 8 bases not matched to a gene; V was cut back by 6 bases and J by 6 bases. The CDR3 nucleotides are TGTGCCAGCAGACCCGGGACTAGTTCGGATACGCAGTATTTT. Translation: CASRPGTSSDTQYF.

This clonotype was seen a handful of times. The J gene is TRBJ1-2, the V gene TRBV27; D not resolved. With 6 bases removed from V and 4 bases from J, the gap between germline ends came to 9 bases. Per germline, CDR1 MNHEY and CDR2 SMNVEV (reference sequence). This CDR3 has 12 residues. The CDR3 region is CASRGGGYGYTF. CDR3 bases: TGTGCCAGCAGGGGTGGTGGCTATGGCTACACCTTC.

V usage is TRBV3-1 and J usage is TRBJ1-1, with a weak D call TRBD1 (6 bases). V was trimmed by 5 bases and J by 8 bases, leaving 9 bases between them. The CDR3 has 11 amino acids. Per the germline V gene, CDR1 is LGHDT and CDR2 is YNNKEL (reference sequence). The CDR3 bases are TGTGCCAGCAGCTACGGACAGGAAGCTTTCTTT. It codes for CASSYGQEAFF.

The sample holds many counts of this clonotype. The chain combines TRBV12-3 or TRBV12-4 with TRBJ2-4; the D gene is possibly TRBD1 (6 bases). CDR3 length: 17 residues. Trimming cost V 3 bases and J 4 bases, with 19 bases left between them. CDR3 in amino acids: CASSLMDRAEPKNIQYF. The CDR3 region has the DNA TGTGCCAGCAGTTTGATGGACAGAGCCGAACCTAAAAACATTCAGTACTTC.

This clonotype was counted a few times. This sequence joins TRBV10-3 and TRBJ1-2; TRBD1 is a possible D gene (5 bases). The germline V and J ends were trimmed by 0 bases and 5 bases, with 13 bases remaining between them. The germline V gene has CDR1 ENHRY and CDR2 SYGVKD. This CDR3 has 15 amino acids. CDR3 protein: CAISESKAGPYGYTF. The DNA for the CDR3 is TGTGCCATCAGTGAGTCGAAGGCAGGGCCTTATGGCTACACCTTC.

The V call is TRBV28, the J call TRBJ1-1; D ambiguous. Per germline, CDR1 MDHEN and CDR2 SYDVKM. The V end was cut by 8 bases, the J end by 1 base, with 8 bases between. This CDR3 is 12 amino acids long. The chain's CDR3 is CASAVANTEAFF. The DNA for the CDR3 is TGTGCCAGCGCGGTAGCGAACACTGAAGCTTTCTTT.

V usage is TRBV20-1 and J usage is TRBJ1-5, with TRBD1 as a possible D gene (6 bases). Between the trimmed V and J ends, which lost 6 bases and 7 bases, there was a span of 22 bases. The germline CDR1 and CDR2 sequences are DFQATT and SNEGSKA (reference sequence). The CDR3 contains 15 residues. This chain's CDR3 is CSASRDNTGSQPQHF. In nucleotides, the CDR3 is TGCAGTGCGAGCAGGGACAACACGGGGAGCCAGCCCCAGCATTTT.